These 15 T cell receptor beta chains were sequenced from one sample in a study of glioma-infiltrating T cells. Using RNA template, CDR3s of TCR alpha and beta were amplified with iRepertoire arm-PCR. TCRdb independently ran MiXCR on the multiplex PCR reads; one entry per CDR3 protein. The repertoire holds around 390,000 distinct CDR3 sequences, with 35% to 45% as singletons. The sequenced sample consisted of glioma tissue, nonneoplastic brain tissue, or PBMCs (not recorded which). The receptors here all came from a human donor with low-grade glioma or glioblastoma, undergoing nonglioma brain surgery, or in good health (not recorded which).

CDR3 residues: CSARDVYEKSEQFF. DNA for the CDR3: TGCAGTGCTAGAGATGTATACGAGAAATCGGAGCAGTTCTTC. The chain is built from TRBV20-1 and TRBJ2-1; D not resolved. Germline lookup yields CDR1 DFQATT and CDR2 SNEGSKA (reference sequence). Trimming left V 0 bases short and J 10 bases short, with 16 bases between. This CDR3 is 14 amino acids long.

To note about this clonotype: A much larger clone sits a single nucleotide away, making a read error possible. The chain combines TRBV28 with TRBJ2-7; 10 bases line up with TRBD1. The CDR3 has 13 residues. From germline, CDR1 is MDHEN and CDR2 SYDVKM. The CDR3, as DNA: TGTGTCAGCAGTTGGACAGGGGGTTACGAGCAGTACTTC. It encodes CVSSWTGGYEQYF.

About this clonotype itself: An end of the junction does not agree with germline; a read error may underlie this. The gene calls are TRBV10-3 and TRBJ1-6, with D possibly being TRBD1 (6 bases). Germline V gene lookup returns CDR1 ENHRY and CDR2 SYGVKD. This CDR3 spans 14 amino acids. The CDR3 bases are TGTGCCGTCAGGGAACAGGGAAATAATTCACCCCTCCACTTT. As protein: CAVREQGNNSPLHF.

Only a few counts were recorded for this clonotype. The V gene is TRBV4-1, the J gene TRBJ2-3, with unresolved D. The V end lost 3 bases, the J end lost 4 bases, and 20 bases lay between the germline ends. The CDR3 totals 17 residues. Germline lookup yields CDR1 MGHRA and CDR2 YSYEKL. The DNA for the CDR3 is TGCGCCAGCAGCCAGAGGCGGTGGGTAGAGTCCTCAGATACGCAGTATTTT. This gives the protein CASSQRRWVESSDTQYF.

This clonotype was recorded a few times. The chain carries TRBV7-2 and TRBJ2-5; D is ambiguous. Germline CDR1 SGHTA, CDR2 FQGNSA. Trimming shortened V by 4 bases and J by 2 bases, and 5 bases separated the two germline ends. This CDR3 region has 12 residues. This CDR3 reads CASSWIQETQYF. The CDR3 coding sequence is TGTGCCAGCAGCTGGATTCAAGAGACCCAGTACTTC.

This clonotype was observed a few times. The CDR3 reads CASSESPTWSYNEQFF. The CDR3 DNA follows: TGTGCCAGCAGTGAATCCCCTACCTGGTCCTACAATGAGCAGTTCTTC. The chain has TRBV25-1 and TRBJ2-1; D is unresolved. V dropped 1 base and J dropped 1 base, with 11 bases sitting between them. The CDR3 contains 16 residues. Germline lookup yields CDR1 MGHDK and CDR2 SYGVNS. The full variable domain, completed using reference TRBV25-1 and TRBJ2-1, is EADIYQTPRYLVIGTGKKITLECSQTMGHDKMYWYQQDPGMELHLIHYSYGVNSTEKGDLSSESTVSRIRTEHFPLTLESARPSHTSQYLCASSESPTWSYNEQFFGPGTRLTVL.

Notes on this clonotype: Just one base apart from a much larger clone, this may be a read error. The chain links TRBV27 to TRBJ2-1; 12 bases align to TRBD2. The CDR3 runs to 13 residues. V was clipped by 3 bases and J by 10 bases; unmatched bases: 1. CDR1 is MNHEY, CDR2 SMNVEV, per germline (reference sequence). The CDR3 DNA reads as TGTGCCAGCAGTTTCCTAGCGGGAGGGGAGCAGTTCTTC. Its protein product is CASSFLAGGEQFF.

This clonotype was recorded a few times. This chain joins TRBV7-3 and TRBJ2-1; 9 nucleotides match TRBD2. The CDR3 has 15 residues. Germline assignment: CDR1 SGHTA and CDR2 FQGTGA. Trimming at V came to 4 bases and at J to 7 bases, leaving 8 bases not matched to a gene. CDR3: CASSSRRGGENEQFF. Written as DNA, the CDR3 is TGTGCCAGCAGCTCAAGGCGCGGGGGGGAAAATGAGCAGTTCTTC.

The V call is TRBV6-2 or TRBV6-3, the J call TRBJ2-1; 7 positions match TRBD1. Germline values: CDR1 MNHEY, CDR2 SVGEGT. J gave up 9 bases and V 4 bases, and 6 bases lay outside the gene matches. The CDR3 is 13 amino acids. The DNA for the CDR3 is TGTGCCAGCAGTTCCGGACAGGTTGTTGAGCAGTTCTTC. It translates to CASSSGQVVEQFF.

This sequence joins TRBV7-9 and TRBJ2-7; D is perhaps TRBD2 (7 bases). The CDR3 length is 19 residues. V was clipped by 1 base and J by 0 bases, with 22 bases between them. Germline-derived CDR1 and CDR2 are SEHNR and FQNEAQ (reference sequence). The CDR3 here is CASSLVGGEPGHRSYEQYF. CDR3 in DNA: TGTGCCAGCAGCTTAGTAGGGGGGGAACCGGGACACCGCTCCTACGAGCAGTACTTC.

The chain employs TRBV7-9 and TRBJ1-6; D gene uncertain. CDR1 SEHNR and CDR2 FQNEAQ come from the germline V gene (reference sequence). The CDR3 spans 15 residues. V lost 6 bases to trimming and J lost 10 bases, with 19 bases between them. CDR3 nucleotides: TGTGCCAGCAGGACAAATCGGGGTGGAGGGTCACCCCTCCACTTT. This codes for CASRTNRGGGSPLHF. Based on the CDR3 plus reference TRBV7-9 and TRBJ1-6, the full variable domain is DTGVSQNPRHKITKRGQNVTFRCDPISEHNRLYWYRQTLGQGPEFLTYFQNEAQLEKSRLLSDRFSAERPKGSFSTLEIQRTEQGDSAMYLCASRTNRGGGSPLHFGNGTRLTVT.

This clonotype was found a few times. This sequence joins TRBV4-1 and TRBJ1-6; TRBD1 might be the D (6 bases). V was trimmed by 3 bases and J by 7 bases, leaving 10 bases between them. Germline loops: CDR1 MGHRA, CDR2 YSYEKL. This CDR3 is 14 amino acids long. DNA of the CDR3: TGCGCCAGCAGCCAGGGGGCGGCCAATTCACCCCTCCACTTT. Amino acid sequence: CASSQGAANSPLHF.

This clonotype was counted ten times or more. V gene TRBV27 combines with J gene TRBJ1-2; D gene ambiguous. Germline CDR1 MNHEY, CDR2 SMNVEV (reference sequence). This CDR3 spans 13 amino acids. V gave up 3 bases and J gave up 1 base, with 6 bases separating them. CDR3: CASSFGDNYGYTF. The CDR3 nucleotides are TGTGCCAGCAGTTTTGGGGATAACTATGGCTACACCTTC.

This clonotype was seen at least ten times. V and J are TRBV28 and TRBJ2-7; 9 nucleotides agree with TRBD2. Germline V lookup: CDR1 MDHEN, CDR2 SYDVKM. The V and J ends lost 5 bases and 4 bases, in that order; junction bases with no gene match: 9. The CDR3 has 15 amino acids. CDR3 in amino acids: CASSRPSAGGYEQYF. CDR3 coding DNA: TGTGCCAGCAGTCGTCCCTCAGCGGGAGGTTACGAGCAGTACTTC.

This clonotype was counted between two and nine times. The CDR3 region has the DNA TGTGCCAGCAGCCAATCAGGGAGCACAGATACGCAGTATTTT. Its protein product is CASSQSGSTDTQYF. The rearrangement links TRBV4-2 to TRBJ2-3; the D gene is possibly TRBD1 (5 bases). Trimming removed 2 bases from V and 0 bases from J, with 6 bases in between. The CDR3 runs 14 residues. Looked up from germline, CDR1 is LGHNA and CDR2 is YNFKEQ.